This T cell receptor (beta chain) was obtained from a study of Ad26.COV2.S vaccination and SARS-CoV-2 variants. Overall study context: It was the COV1001 Ad26.COV2.S trial arm that included the donor. Recipients of Ad26.COV2.S got it intramuscularly, once or twice 56 days apart. Findings and limits, study-wide: Considerable breadth of spike-specific CD8+ and CD4+ T cell responses has reportedly been documented following vaccination. Breadth of non-spike TCRs did not differ between vaccinees and placebo recipients.

Some clones are missing from TCRdb's copy, which holds only in-frame ones; the method was immunoSEQ multiplex PCR. The sample records some 290,000 clones, about 86% being singletons. Per the germline V gene, CDR1 is SGHAT and CDR2 is FQNNGV. This CDR3 has 13 residues. V lost 5 bases to trimming and J lost 7 bases, with 14 bases between them. The treatment here: some 20 received Ad26.COV2.S at low or high dose, single or two shots; about 5 received placebo; per-sample allocation not given. Sampling was performed 63 days after the first vaccine or placebo injection. About this clone: Antigen specificity is unknown.

The chain links TRBV11-2 to TRBJ1-2, with D tentatively TRBD1 (5 bases). This clonotype was sampled from a person between 18 and 60 years old who received the Ad26.COV2.S COVID-19 vaccine or a placebo. The sequencing used peripheral blood, collected in a trial of Ad26.COV2.S vaccine versus placebo. This chain's CDR3 is CASSPRDSSGYTF. The CDR3, as DNA: TGTGCCAGCAGCCCCCGGGACTCGAGTGGCTACACCTTC.